This TCR beta chain emerged from a study of shared clonotypes between healthy human individuals. Study-level results: The genetic and exposure-history diversity represented was limited by few donors. Non-shared clonotypes had lower generation probabilities than those shared by all four donors.

About this clone: Its matching antigen is unknown.

Clones were sequenced by immunoSEQ multiplex PCR, and TCRdb holds only the in-frame ones, with some missing. This sample has under 750,000 clones, with 55% to 80% found just once. Germline-derived CDR1 and CDR2 are MGHRA and YSYEKL. The length of the CDR3 is 21 residues. V trimming: 3 bases; J trimming: 1 base; junction bases outside the gene matches: 15. Sequencing was carried out using memory CD4+ T cells sorted from blood. Stated subset: CD45RA-negative fraction. This TCR came from a woman aged 25 to 39 in good health. The chain joins TRBV4-1 to TRBJ2-6; 10 bases fit TRBD2. The CDR3 nucleotides read TGCGCCAGCAGCCAGGGTCTTCTTTCCGGGACTAGCGCATCTGGGGCCAACGTCCTGACTTTC. Amino acids: CASSQGLLSGTSASGANVLTF.